This T cell receptor (beta chain) was sequenced for a study of T cells expressing NK-cell markers. CDR3 length: 14 amino acids. Reanalyzing the 5' RACE reads, TCRdb keeps one entry per CDR3 protein, without DNA. The ten top clones account for approximately 4%, within a sample of 450,000 to 600,000 distinct CDR3 sequences. This receptor was obtained from a man younger than 30 in good health. Sequencing used blood T cells: a sorted CD56 or NKG2C T cell subset, CD4+ or CD8+ T cells, or bulk PBMC T cells (not recorded which). The chain employs TRBV12-3 or TRBV12-4 and TRBJ2-3; TCRdb returns TRBD1, unconfirmable since there is no DNA. CDR3 protein: CASSWTTGSVTQYF.